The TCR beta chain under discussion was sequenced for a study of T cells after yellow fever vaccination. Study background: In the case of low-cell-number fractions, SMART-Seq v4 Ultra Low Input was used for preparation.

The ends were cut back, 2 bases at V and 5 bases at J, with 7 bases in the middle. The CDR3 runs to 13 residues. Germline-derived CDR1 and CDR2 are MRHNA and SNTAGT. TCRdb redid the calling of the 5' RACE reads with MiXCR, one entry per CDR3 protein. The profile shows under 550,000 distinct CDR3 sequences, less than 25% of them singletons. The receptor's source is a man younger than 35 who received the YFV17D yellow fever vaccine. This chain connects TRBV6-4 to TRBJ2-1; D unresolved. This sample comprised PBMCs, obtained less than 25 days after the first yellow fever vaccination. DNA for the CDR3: TGTGCCAGCAGTGACGTCCCACACAATGAGCAGTTCTTC. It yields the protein CASSDVPHNEQFF.